A single sample gave rise to the 16 T cell receptor beta chains below, sequenced in a study of CD8+CD57+ T cells in acquired aplastic anemia. The use of genomic DNA as template underpinned the TCR beta VDJ and CDR3 profiling. A single record per CDR3 protein comes from TCRdb applying MiXCR to the reads. The repertoire consists of 250,000 to 350,000 distinct CDR3 sequences, with 45% to 65% occurring once and the leading ten covering approximately 1.2%. Patients picked for sequencing had shown CD8+CD57+ cell expansion detected by flow cytometry. The material sequenced was sorted CD4+, CD8+, or CD8+CD57+ T cells (not recorded which) from PBMCs. The receptors originated from a human donor with aplastic anemia.

This clonotype was seen a single time. The chain carries TRBV20-1 and TRBJ1-6, with D unclear. V shed 6 bases and J shed 0 bases, with 9 bases lying between them. The CDR3 is made up of 14 amino acids. The germline CDR1 and CDR2 sequences are DFQATT and SNEGSKA (reference sequence). The CDR3 here is CSAPPGSYNSPLHF. CDR3 coding DNA: TGCAGTGCCCCGCCAGGCTCCTATAATTCACCCCTCCACTTT.

Details on this clonotype: At one boundary the junction diverges from the germline segment, which might be a read error. This sequence joins TRBV7-8 and TRBJ2-1; the D is unclear. The CDR3 runs 12 residues. In germline, CDR1 is SGHVS, CDR2 FQNEAQ. The CDR3 DNA follows: TGCGCCAGCAGCACCCATGGTAATGAGCAGTTCTTC. Its protein is CASSTHGNEQFF.

In this sample, this clonotype turned up many times. The chain employs TRBV5-1 and TRBJ2-2, with D unclear. The V and J ends lost 3 bases and 5 bases respectively, with 17 bases between them. The CDR3 sequence is 16 residues long. Germline loops: CDR1 SGHRS, CDR2 YFSETQ. The CDR3 coding sequence is TGCGCCAGCAGCTCTCCAGTGGCGGAGAGAACCGGGGAGCTGTTTTTT. This gives the protein CASSSPVAERTGELFF.

The chain employs TRBV20-1 and TRBJ2-5, with 13 bases matching TRBD2. From germline, CDR1 is DFQATT and CDR2 SNEGSKA (reference sequence). The trim removed 6 bases at V and 2 bases at J, leaving 3 bases unmatched. There are 14 residues in the CDR3. CDR3 protein: CSARTSGGQETQYF. The CDR3 DNA sequence: TGCAGTGCAAGGACTAGCGGGGGTCAAGAGACCCAGTACTTC.

The table lists this clonotype with a few counts. The rearrangement joins TRBV19 to TRBJ2-7; D is possibly TRBD1 (6 bases). The germline V gene encodes CDR1 LNHDA and CDR2 SQIVND (reference sequence). The CDR3 has 14 residues. V was pared by 5 bases and J by 2 bases, with 13 bases between. DNA for the CDR3: TGTGCCAGTAGTCCGCTAACAGGGCCCTACGAGCAGTACTTC. Translated: CASSPLTGPYEQYF.

Concerning this clonotype itself: Relative to the germline gene, one junction end is altered; a read error may explain this. This sequence joins TRBV10-3 and TRBJ2-5, with a weak D call TRBD1 (6 bases). Per the germline V gene, CDR1 is ENHRY and CDR2 is SYGVKD. The CDR3 runs 13 residues. For the CDR3, the DNA is TGTGCCAGCAGTTTATGGGACAAAGAGACCCAGTACTTC. This encodes CASSLWDKETQYF.

A few counts support this clonotype. The chain joins TRBV6-5 to TRBJ2-7; TRBD2 agrees at 12 bases. This CDR3 is built from 17 residues. The ends lost 6 bases at V and 0 bases at J; junction bases unmatched: 9. Germline assignment: CDR1 MNHEY and CDR2 SVGAGI. CDR3 bases: TGTGCCAGCAGCCCAAGCTCGACTAGCGGGGGCTCCTACGAGCAGTACTTC. It yields the protein CASSPSSTSGGSYEQYF.

The chain couples TRBV20-1 to TRBJ1-3; D is unresolved. Per germline, CDR1 DFQATT and CDR2 SNEGSKA (reference sequence). V lost 8 bases and J 1 base, leaving 12 bases between the germline ends. The length of the CDR3 is 13 residues. DNA of the CDR3: TGCAGTTCAAGCGGGTGGTCTGGAAACACCATATATTTT. It is translated as CSSSGWSGNTIYF.

The chain carries TRBV5-1 and TRBJ2-1; D may be TRBD1 or TRBD2 (5 bases each). V was shortened by 3 bases and J by 8 bases, with 9 bases between the two germline ends. Per the germline V gene, CDR1 is SGHRS and CDR2 is YFSETQ. The CDR3 covers 12 residues. The CDR3 spells CASSSRDDEQFF. The CDR3, as DNA: TGCGCCAGCAGCTCCAGGGACGATGAGCAGTTCTTC.

J is TRBJ2-7 and V is TRBV20-1; D is unresolved. V was trimmed by 2 bases and J by 6 bases, leaving 8 bases between them. Germline CDR1 DFQATT, CDR2 SNEGSKA (reference sequence). The CDR3 loop spans 11 amino acids. The CDR3: CSARKSVEQYF. Here the CDR3 DNA reads TGCAGTGCTAGAAAAAGCGTCGAGCAGTACTTC.

V gene TRBV29-1 combines with J gene TRBJ1-2; 9 bases match TRBD1. Germline V lookup: CDR1 SQVTM, CDR2 ANQGSEA. This CDR3 region has 12 residues. The trim removed 7 bases at V and 5 bases at J, leaving 5 bases unmatched. The CDR3 nucleotides read TGCAGCGCTGGGGACAGGGCTTATGGCTACACCTTC. Translation: CSAGDRAYGYTF.

This clonotype was counted many times. The J gene is TRBJ2-7, the V gene TRBV3-1; TRBD2 agrees at 8 bases. Germline values: CDR1 LGHDT, CDR2 YNNKEL (reference sequence). V trimming: 4 bases; J trimming: 7 bases; junction bases outside the gene matches: 6. The CDR3 covers 13 residues. The CDR3: CASSRAGVGEQYF. The DNA of the CDR3 is TGTGCCAGCAGCCGAGCGGGAGTTGGAGAGCAGTACTTC.

Many counts were recorded for this clonotype. V and J are TRBV6-5 and TRBJ1-6, with D possibly TRBD1 on 6 matching bases. The CDR3 is 13 amino acids. V dropped 4 bases and J dropped 10 bases, with 11 bases sitting between them. Germline V gene data show CDR1 as MNHEY and CDR2 as SVGAGI. CDR3 coding DNA: TGTGCCAGCAGTTCCGGTCAGGGGTCACCCCTCCACTTT. It translates to CASSSGQGSPLHF.

This clonotype was counted many times. The CDR3 spells CASSLRGQENTEAFF. In DNA, the CDR3 is TGCGCCAGCAGCCTCCGGGGACAGGAGAACACTGAAGCTTTCTTT. V usage is TRBV5-1 and J usage is TRBJ1-1, with 8 bases lining up with TRBD1. V trimming: 4 bases; J trimming: 1 base; junction bases outside the gene matches: 6. The length of the CDR3 is 15 residues. Germline V gene sequence: CDR1 SGHRS, CDR2 YFSETQ.

In its sample, this clonotype was seen a few times. The chain carries TRBV5-5 and TRBJ1-2; tentatively, D is TRBD1 (6 bases). The V end lost 3 bases, the J end lost 8 bases, and 14 bases lay between the germline ends. This CDR3 contains 13 residues. Germline V lookup: CDR1 SGHKS, CDR2 YYEKEE (reference sequence). As DNA, the CDR3 is TGTGCCAGCAGCTCCTGGGCAGGACAGGGCTACACCTTC. Translated, it gives CASSSWAGQGYTF.

Of note for this clonotype: One end of the junction varies from germline; a read error may be responsible. The chain carries TRBV7-9 and TRBJ1-2; 9 nucleotides agree with TRBD1. CDR3 length: 15 residues. CDR1 SEHNR and CDR2 FQNEAQ come from the germline V gene (reference sequence). The CDR3 DNA reads as TGCGCCAGCAGCGCCGGCGGACAGGGGACGGCTGGCTACACCTTC. It translates to CASSAGGQGTAGYTF.